This T cell receptor beta chain was observed in a study of blood T cells in healthy people across ages. A second PCR of 7 to 11 cycles used a sample-barcoded 5' primer and a J-beta primer mix. TCRdb recomputed calls from the 5' RACE reads with MiXCR, one row per CDR3 protein. Of roughly 1.5 million distinct CDR3 sequences in the sample, roughly two fifths were seen once. Per sample, at least 5 micrograms of total RNA were extracted. Germline CDR1 and CDR2: MNHEY and SVGEGT. V lost 9 bases and J lost 11, with 19 bases in between. CDR3 size: 12 residues. The rearrangement joins TRBV6-2 or TRBV6-3 to TRBJ2-5; no firm D call. Sequencing input: blood. This TCR was sampled from a woman in her late teens or twenties in good health. CDR3 in amino acids: CASLDLVNEQYF. CDR3 sequence (DNA): TGTGCCAGTTTGGATCTCGTCAATGAGCAGTACTTC.